This TCR beta chain is drawn from a study of T-cell reconstitution after alpha-beta-depleted transplantation in children. General observations from the study: Reportedly, alpha-beta T cells present about two months post-transplant originated from several hundred expanded clones of graft origin. The authors attributed T-cell counts and diversity one year after transplant mostly to newly produced T cells. Surviving recipient T cells and intrathymic progenitors accounted for some patients' high TCRbeta diversity at day 60.

The CDR3 runs to 15 residues. Trimming at V came to 4 bases and at J to 2 bases, leaving 8 bases not matched to a gene. CDR1 and CDR2 from the germline V gene are SGHRS and YFSETQ. Unique molecular identifiers were incorporated when the TCRbeta library was constructed. In TCRdb, the PCR reads were re-called with MiXCR into one record per CDR3 protein. The data hold 250,000 to 300,000 distinct CDR3 sequences, with around 7.3% observed a single time. This clonotype was counted ten times or more. The antigen remains unidentified. The clonotype originates from a female patient aged 2-9 years who had a stem cell transplant for Fanconi anemia, so the T cells may come from the graft donor. This chain links TRBV5-1 with TRBJ1-1; 7 nucleotides align to TRBD1. The specimen was peripheral blood, collected 360 days after TCRalphabeta/CD19-depleted stem cell transplant. CDR3: CASSQIQGGNTEAFF. The CDR3, as DNA: TGCGCCAGCAGCCAAATACAAGGGGGCAACACTGAAGCTTTCTTT.